Included here is one T cell receptor beta chain sequence, with context. The sample originates from a study of cytomegalovirus exposure and HLA in healthy donors. Trimming removed 1 base at V and 4 bases at J, with 19 bases between. The germline CDR1 and CDR2 sequences are SGHDN and FVKESK. The CDR3 runs 17 residues. PCR primers comprised 60 Vbeta and 13 Jbeta primers. Measured with immunoSEQ multiplex PCR; TCRdb has only the in-frame clones, and not every one. The sample holds some 140,000 clones, less than 85% seen once. The sequenced material came from PBMCs. The clonotype comes from a man aged 18 to 29 in good health and CMV-seropositive. The chain has TRBV14 and TRBJ2-5; D might be TRBD2 (5 bases). This chain's CDR3 is CASSQVWLHGLVETQYF. In DNA, the CDR3 is TGTGCCAGCAGCCAAGTATGGCTCCACGGACTGGTAGAGACCCAGTACTTC. Variable domain in full (rest from reference TRBV14 and TRBJ2-5): EAGVTQFPSHSVIEKGQTVTLRCDPISGHDNLYWYRRVMGKEIKFLLHFVKESKQDESGMPNNRFLAERTGGTYSTLKVQPAELEDSGVYFCASSQVWLHGLVETQYFGPGTRLLVL.